Listed below are T cell receptor beta chains from one sample, sequenced in a study of graft-versus-host responses after intestinal transplantation. Produced via immunoSEQ multiplex PCR; TCRdb's table is partial and in-frame only. Here the sample spans about 110,000 clones, more than 80% being singletons. The antigens of these receptors remain unknown. The specimen comprised unstimulated CD4+ T cells sorted from spleen or lymph node cells, sampled before transplant. The receptors stem from a human donor who was the organ donor for an intestinal transplant. Each CDR3 is given with its conserved first and last residue. The order of the fields is clone size, J gene, D gene, V gene, CDR3 DNA, CDR3 protein. The D gene is left open where the match is weak. Size is omitted from some rows. Given values are once, few, many or a class for expanded clones.

.	TRBJ2-7	.	TRBV5-1	TGCGCCAGCAGCTTGGCAGGGAGCTCCTACGAGCAGTACTTC	CASSLAGSSYEQYF
.	TRBJ1-2	.	TRBV7-9	TGTGCCAGCAGCTTAGAGGGGGGCTATGGCTACACCTTC	CASSLEGGYGYTF
.	TRBJ2-5	.	TRBV10-3	TGTGCCATCAGTGGGGGGAACCAAGAGACCCAGTACTTC	CAISGGNQETQYF
.	TRBJ1-5	TRBD1	TRBV18	TGTGCCAGCTCACCATCGGGGTTGGCAGGGGGCAAGCGGCCCCAGCATTTT	CASSPSGLAGGKRPQHF
.	TRBJ2-1	TRBD2	TRBV10-3	TGTGCCACCGAGCGGGAGGGCAATGAGCAGTTCTTC	CATEREGNEQFF
.	TRBJ1-4	.	TRBV19	TGTGCCAGTAGACACCTCAGGGGACCCGAAGGAGAAAAACTGTTTTTT	CASRHLRGPEGEKLFF
.	TRBJ2-5	TRBD2	TRBV6-5	TGTGCCAGCAGGGGACTAGCGGGAGGGCCCCAGTACTTC	CASRGLAGGPQYF
.	TRBJ1-4	.	TRBV25-1	TGTGCCAGCAGTGACCCGAGGGGGTCGGGGGAAAAACTGTTTTTT	CASSDPRGSGEKLFF
.	TRBJ1-5	.	TRBV19	TGTGCCAGTAGTTTTAGACACGGAAGCAATCAGCCCCAGCATTTT	CASSFRHGSNQPQHF
.	TRBJ2-1	TRBD2	TRBV6-5	TGTGCCAGCAGTCCTAGCGGGAGTGCCTACAATGAGCAGTTCTTC	CASSPSGSAYNEQFF
.	TRBJ1-1	.	TRBV29-1	TGCAGCGTTGAAGATCGGGGGGCGTTGAACACTGAAGCTTTCTTT	CSVEDRGALNTEAFF
.	TRBJ2-7	.	TRBV7-2	TGTGCCAGCAGCTCCAGACACTACGAGCAGTACTTC	CASSSRHYEQYF
.	TRBJ2-7	TRBD2	TRBV7-2	TGTGCCAGCAGCTTAGCGTCTGCGGGAGGCCCCTACGAGCAGTACTTC	CASSLASAGGPYEQYF
.	TRBJ1-4	.	TRBV2	TGTGCCAGCACGTCTACGAGGGGGGAAAAACTGTTTTTT	CASTSTRGEKLFF
.	TRBJ1-2	.	TRBV6-5	TGTGCCAGCAGTTACTCGCGAGTCAACTATGGCTACACCTTC	CASSYSRVNYGYTF
.	TRBJ1-1	TRBD1	TRBV30	TGTGCCTGGAGCCTCCGACAGGGTTGGGACACTGAAGCTTTCTTT	CAWSLRQGWDTEAFF
.	TRBJ1-4	TRBD1	TRBV28	TGTGCCAGCAGTTTGCGTGTCAGGGGGCGGCGGGATGAAAAACTGTTTTTT	CASSLRVRGRRDEKLFF
.	TRBJ2-3	TRBD2	TRBV6-5	TGTGCCAGCCTAAGGACTAGCGGGATAACAGATACGCAGTATTTT	CASLRTSGITDTQYF
once	TRBJ2-5	.	TRBV6-5	TGTGCCAGCATCCGGACAGAAAGGAGTGAGACCCAGTACTTC	CASIRTERSETQYF
.	TRBJ1-1	.	TRBV29-1	TGCAGCGTAAGAGCTCTGGGGATGAACACTGAAGCTTTCTTT	CSVRALGMNTEAFF
.	TRBJ1-6	.	TRBV7-2	TGTGCCAGCAGCTTAGTGTTCGAGAACAGGAGGAATTCACCCCTCCACTTT	CASSLVFENRRNSPLHF
.	TRBJ1-1	.	TRBV30	TGTGCCTGGAGTGTTGAGTGGAACACTGAAGCTTTCTTT	CAWSVEWNTEAFF
.	TRBJ2-2	.	TRBV11-2	TGTGCCAGCAGCCTATGGGGCACGACCACCGGGGAGCTGTTTTTT	CASSLWGTTTGELFF
.	TRBJ1-1	.	TRBV4-3	TGCGCCAGCAGCCAAGAAAAGGGGAATGAAGCTTTCTTT	CASSQEKGNEAFF
.	TRBJ2-4	.	TRBV14	TGTGCCAGCAGCCAGACACAAAACATTCAGTACTTC	CASSQTQNIQYF
.	TRBJ2-7	TRBD2	TRBV5-1	TGCGCCAGCAGGATAGCGGGAGGGGACGAGCAGTACTTC	CASRIAGGDEQYF
.	TRBJ2-6	.	TRBV4-3	TGCGCCAGCAGCCAAACGAGCTCTGGGGCCAACGTCCTGACTTTC	CASSQTSSGANVLTF
.	TRBJ2-5	.	TRBV18	TGTGCCAGCTCACGGGCTGGAGAAGAGACCCAGTACTTC	CASSRAGEETQYF
.	TRBJ2-7	TRBD1	TRBV4-3	TGCGCCAGCAGCCACGACAGGGGAGCCTCCTACGAGCAGTACTTC	CASSHDRGASYEQYF
once	TRBJ2-7	TRBD1	TRBV2	TGTGCCAGCAACCCGGGACAGGGGATATACGAGCAGTACTTC	CASNPGQGIYEQYF
.	TRBJ2-3	TRBD2	TRBV11-2	TGTGCCAGCAGCTTATCGACTAGCGGGAGGGTGGGAGATACGCAGTATTTT	CASSLSTSGRVGDTQYF
.	TRBJ2-5	TRBD2	TRBV6-5	TGTGCCAGCAGACCTCAACTAGCGGACCAAGAGACCCAGTACTTC	CASRPQLADQETQYF
.	TRBJ2-5	TRBD1	TRBV28	TGTGCCAGCAGCAGCCAGGGGGCCCGGGAGACCCAGTACTTC	CASSSQGARETQYF
.	TRBJ2-3	TRBD2	TRBV9	TGTGCCAGCAGCGTAGGGAGTCTAGCGGGAGCGGATACGCAGTATTTT	CASSVGSLAGADTQYF
once	TRBJ2-1	.	TRBV12-5	TGTGCTAGTGGTCCCCCTCGCTCCTACAATGAGCAGTTCTTC	CASGPPRSYNEQFF
.	TRBJ2-1	.	TRBV7-2	TGTGCCAGCAGCCCGAAGGTGGGCGGGGCAACGGGGCCGCAGTTCTTC	CASSPKVGGATGPQFF
.	TRBJ2-3	TRBD2	TRBV9	TGTGCCAGCAGCGTAGGCTCGGGGGGGCGCGGAAATTTT	CASSVGSGGRGNF
.	TRBJ2-5	.	TRBV15	TGTGCCACCAGCAGAGTAGGGCGGGCGGGAAAAGAGACCCAGTACTTC	CATSRVGRAGKETQYF
.	TRBJ1-3	.	TRBV6-5	TGTGCCAGCAGTGAATTCTCTGGAAACACCATATATTTT	CASSEFSGNTIYF
.	TRBJ2-3	.	TRBV7-2	TGTGCCAGCAGCTTACTGGGGACAGATACGCAGTATTTT	CASSLLGTDTQYF
.	TRBJ1-1	.	TRBV27	TGTGCCAGCAGTCCCAGCTGGGGGCTACACACTGAAGCTTTCTTT	CASSPSWGLHTEAFF
once	TRBJ2-7	.	TRBV7-2	TGTGCCAGCAGCGCAGCACAGGACCTCTCCTACGAGCAGTACTTC	CASSAAQDLSYEQYF
once	TRBJ2-7	TRBD2	TRBV5-6	TGTGCCAGCAGCTTCTCTAGCGGGAGCTACGAGCAGTACTTC	CASSFSSGSYEQYF
.	TRBJ2-2	.	TRBV7-2	TGTGCCAGCAGCCCCGTCCCCGCAGCGGGCGACCCGAACACCGGGGAGCTGTTTTTT	CASSPVPAAGDPNTGELFF
.	TRBJ1-1	TRBD1	TRBV6-5	TGTGCCAGCACCGGGACAGGGGGCGCCGCTTTCTTT	CASTGTGGAAFF
once	TRBJ2-7	.	TRBV28	TGTGCCAGCAGTCGCGCAGACGGACACGGGTGGTACGAGCAGTACTTC	CASSRADGHGWYEQYF
once	TRBJ2-7	TRBD2	TRBV10-3	TGTGCCATCAGTACCGGACTAGCGGGAGCAAGAGGGACCACCGAGCAGTACTTC	CAISTGLAGARGTTEQYF
.	TRBJ2-1	TRBD1	TRBV9	TGTGCCAGCAGCTTGAGCCCCACCGGACAGGGCTACAATGAGCAGTTCTTC	CASSLSPTGQGYNEQFF
.	TRBJ2-3	.	TRBV30	TGTGCCTGGAGTGGAGGGGGGACAGATACGCAGTATTTT	CAWSGGGTDTQYF
.	TRBJ2-7	TRBD1	TRBV7-2	TGTGCCAGCAGCTTCGGGACAGGGGTATACGAGCAGTACTTC	CASSFGTGVYEQYF